This T cell receptor (beta chain) was captured in a study of blood T cell repertoires in COVID-19. Across the whole study: From T cells, B-cell-depleted T cells, or PBMCs came the material, which was cDNA or gDNA.

This clone has more than one count but fewer than ten. Clones were read by immunoSEQ multiplex PCR, and TCRdb kept only the in-frame ones, dropping some. The sample shows a few hundred thousand clones, 90% of them seen only once. The germline gives CDR1 LNHDA, CDR2 SQIVND (reference sequence). V lost 5 bases and J lost 2, with 19 bases in between. The CDR3 consists of 17 residues. The TCR sequence derives from a young woman with acute COVID-19. Sequenced: PBMCs or T cells enriched from blood (not recorded which). The V gene is TRBV19, the J gene TRBJ2-1, with D possibly being TRBD1 (5 bases). The CDR3 nucleotides are TGTGCCAGTAGTTCTTCCCGTCAGGGTAAGGCCTACAATGAGCAGTTCTTC. It encodes CASSSSRQGKAYNEQFF.